The present entry profiles one T cell receptor (beta chain) with its context. Its antigen is not identified. With V trimmed by 1 base and J by 5 bases, 5 bases remained unmatched. The CDR3 has 15 amino acids. Germline CDR1 and CDR2: SGHTA and FQGNSA. It was genomic DNA that served as the template for profiling TCR beta VDJ and CDR3. Via MiXCR, TCRdb re-called the reads, giving one row per CDR3 protein. Of about 270,000 distinct CDR3 sequences in the sample, approximately 56% were seen once. The sample originates from a study of CD8+CD57+ T cells in acquired aplastic anemia. Study conclusions and caveats: Between patients and controls, CD8+ Simpson's diversity did not vary significantly.

The receptor's source is a human donor with severe aplastic anemia or a healthy control (not recorded which). The J gene is TRBJ2-3, the V gene TRBV7-2; TRBD2 matches at 8 bases. Material: sorted CD4+, CD8+, or CD8+CD57+ T cells (not recorded which) from PBMCs. This chain's CDR3 is CASSLVGGAGDTQYF. The CDR3 DNA reads as TGTGCCAGCAGCTTAGTCGGGGGGGCGGGAGATACGCAGTATTTT.